This record concerns one TCR beta chain sequence. Its antigen is unidentified. The assay was immunoSEQ multiplex PCR, and TCRdb's table has in-frame clones only and misses some. The sample records hundreds of thousands of clones, roughly three quarters being singletons. The sample comes from a study of shared clonotypes between healthy human individuals. Study-wide results and caveats: With few donors, the genetic and exposure-history diversity represented was limited.

Adult donors, all healthy and HIV-negative, had no recent acute infections or vaccinations. Adults of Caucasian background living in Nashville, Tennessee made up all donors. Germline V gives CDR1 SEHNR, CDR2 FQNEAQ (reference sequence). V was pared by 2 bases and J by 8 bases, with 10 bases between. The CDR3 consists of 13 residues. This chain uses TRBV7-9 with TRBJ1-3; D not certain. The sequenced sample was PBMCs. This TCR was recovered from a woman aged 40 to 50 in good health. Some clones in this sample may be carry-over from other donors' samples. The CDR3 sequence: CASSLMAGDTIYF. CDR3 DNA sequence: TGTGCCAGCAGCTTAATGGCCGGTGACACCATATATTTT.